These 17 T cell receptor beta chains were sequenced from one sample in a study of T-cell memory formation after mild COVID-19. TCRdb independently ran MiXCR on the 5' RACE reads; one entry per CDR3 protein. This repertoire shows more than 120,000 distinct CDR3 sequences, roughly 19% found once; its top ten account for about 2%. Specimen: PBMCs or a T cell subset sorted from them (not recorded which). Receptor source: an adult woman who had mild COVID-19 (a few samples of this study predate the infection). Cell type and time point are not known.

This clonotype came up a few times. The V gene is TRBV5-1, the J gene TRBJ1-2; D is uncertain. The CDR3 sequence is 16 residues long. V dropped 4 bases and J dropped 0 bases, with 16 bases sitting between them. CDR1 is SGHRS, CDR2 YFSETQ, per germline. The CDR3 here is CASSPQAGITNYGYTF. CDR3 nucleotides: TGCGCCAGCAGCCCCCAGGCAGGCATTACTAACTATGGCTACACCTTC.

The chain employs TRBV11-2 and TRBJ2-5; 8 nucleotides match TRBD1. CDR3 length: 15 residues. The J segment lost 5 bases and the V segment lost 5 bases, leaving 10 bases of the junction unmatched. Germline lookup yields CDR1 SGHAT and CDR2 FQNNGV. The chain's CDR3 is CASSPPGGAGETQYF. Written as DNA, the CDR3 is TGTGCCAGCAGCCCCCCAGGGGGCGCGGGGGAGACCCAGTACTTC.

CDR3 DNA sequence: TGTGCCATCAGTGAGTCCCAATCCTCCTACGAGCAGTACTTC. This encodes CAISESQSSYEQYF. V and J are TRBV10-3 and TRBJ2-7, with D hard to call. Germline V gives CDR1 ENHRY, CDR2 SYGVKD. The V and J ends lost 0 bases and 0 bases respectively, with 6 bases between them. The CDR3 has 14 amino acids.

This clonotype appeared a few times. The chain joins TRBV12-3 or TRBV12-4 to TRBJ2-2; 8 nucleotides line up with TRBD2. The V and J ends lost 1 base and 0 bases, in that order; junction bases with no gene match: 4. The CDR3 has 17 amino acids. The CDR3 loop is CASSLGSGRTNTGELFF. CDR3 DNA: TGTGCCAGCAGTTTAGGAAGCGGGAGAACGAACACCGGGGAGCTGTTTTTT.

The rearrangement joins TRBV27 to TRBJ2-2, with TRBD2 identical over 14 bases. The CDR3 is 15 amino acids. Germline V gene sequence: CDR1 MNHEY, CDR2 SMNVEV (reference sequence). V dropped 5 bases and J dropped 8; count of bases not matched to a gene: 4. CDR3 protein: CASSRLAGGHGELFF. CDR3 nucleotide sequence: TGTGCCAGCAGTAGACTAGCGGGAGGGCATGGGGAGCTGTTTTTT.

This clonotype was counted between two and nine times. This chain links TRBV12-3 or TRBV12-4 with TRBJ1-4; TRBD1 matches at 9 bases. With V trimmed by 3 bases and J by 8 bases, 7 bases remained unmatched. The CDR3 loop spans 15 amino acids. The CDR3 sequence is CASSFGTGMGEKLFF. The CDR3, as DNA: TGTGCCAGCAGTTTTGGGACAGGGATGGGAGAAAAACTGTTTTTT.

The rearrangement links TRBV7-3 to TRBJ1-6; maybe TRBD1 (5 bases). Looked up from germline, CDR1 is SGHTA and CDR2 is FQGTGA. CDR3 length: 14 amino acids. Trimming stripped 0 bases from V and 7 bases from J, with 7 bases between. CDR3 nucleotides: TGTGCCAGCAGCTTAACCAGACAGAATTCACCCCTCCACTTT. Its translation is CASSLTRQNSPLHF.

Only a few counts were recorded for this clonotype. The chain links TRBV4-2 to TRBJ2-7; D gene unclear. V was cut by 0 bases and J by 2 bases, with 8 bases left in between. The germline CDR1 and CDR2 sequences are LGHNA and YNFKEQ. The CDR3 length is 14 residues. The CDR3 nucleotides read TGTGCCAGCAGCCAAGATATGGGGACCTACGAGCAGTACTTC. As protein: CASSQDMGTYEQYF.

The chain links TRBV6-5 to TRBJ1-5; D may be TRBD1 (6 bases). The CDR3 runs 15 residues. Germline lookup yields CDR1 MNHEY and CDR2 SVGAGI. With 6 bases removed from V and 4 bases from J, the gap between germline ends came to 16 bases. In DNA form, the CDR3 reads TGTGCCAGCAGACCCGGGGGCCGGGGGAATCAGCCCCAGCATTTT. Translated, it gives CASRPGGRGNQPQHF.

The V gene is TRBV14, the J gene TRBJ1-1; D not certain. V was clipped by 0 bases and J by 1 base, with 6 bases between them. The CDR3 extends over 14 amino acids. CDR1 is SGHDN, CDR2 FVKESK, per germline. The CDR3 bases are TGTGCCAGCAGCCAAGAAGTTCGGAACACTGAAGCTTTCTTT. Translation: CASSQEVRNTEAFF.

This clonotype was seen a few times. The chain combines TRBV7-8 with TRBJ2-2, with D possibly being TRBD1 (5 bases). The germline gives CDR1 SGHVS, CDR2 FQNEAQ. The CDR3 has 17 amino acids. V was shortened by 1 base and J by 7 bases, with 19 bases between the two germline ends. The CDR3 loop reads CASSLESGSGLNGELFF. The DNA for the CDR3 is TGTGCCAGCAGCTTAGAGTCCGGGTCAGGGTTGAACGGGGAGCTGTTTTTT.

This clonotype was detected only a few times. This chain joins TRBV12-3 or TRBV12-4 and TRBJ2-2, with 10 nucleotides matching TRBD2. The CDR3 sequence is 15 residues long. Trimming cost V 1 base and J 9 bases; bases outside gene matches: 5. In DNA form, the CDR3 reads TGTGCCAGCAGTTTAGTCGCTAGCGGGAGCCGGGAGCTGTTTTTT. Protein sequence: CASSLVASGSRELFF.

The chain links TRBV9 to TRBJ2-5; 7 bases fit TRBD2. V lost 1 base to trimming and J lost 4 bases; unmatched junction nucleotides: 7. Per germline, CDR1 SGDLS and CDR2 YYNGEE. The CDR3 contains 15 residues. CDR3 sequence reads: CASSVSPAGLETQYF. The CDR3 region has the DNA TGTGCCAGCAGCGTAAGCCCAGCGGGATTAGAGACCCAGTACTTC.

This clonotype was recorded a few times. The chain has TRBV10-3 and TRBJ2-3, with 8 bases identical to TRBD2. J was trimmed by 1 base and V by 6 bases; bases with no gene match: 6. The germline V gene has CDR1 ENHRY and CDR2 SYGVKD. The CDR3 is 15 amino acids. The CDR3 DNA sequence: TGTGCCATCAGAAAAAGCGGGAGTGGCACAGATACGCAGTATTTT. It specifies CAIRKSGSGTDTQYF.

This clonotype was counted ten times or more. This sequence joins TRBV5-1 and TRBJ2-7, with TRBD1 identical over 9 bases. The CDR3 has 14 residues. Looked up from germline, CDR1 is SGHRS and CDR2 is YFSETQ. V lost 3 bases to trimming and J lost 5 bases; unmatched junction nucleotides: 6. CDR3 region: CASSSRDRVNEQYF. CDR3 coding DNA: TGCGCCAGCAGCTCCCGGGACAGGGTTAACGAGCAGTACTTC. The complete variable domain, with remaining parts taken from reference TRBV5-1 and TRBJ2-7, reads KAGVTQTPRYLIKTRGQQVTLSCSPISGHRSVSWYQQTPGQGLQFLFEYFSETQRNKGNFPGRFSGRQFSNSRSEMNVSTLELGDSALYLCASSSRDRVNEQYFGPGTRLTVT.

In this sample, this clonotype turned up a few times. The chain has TRBV5-1 and TRBJ2-7, with D perhaps matching TRBD1 (6 bases). The CDR3 is 14 amino acids. Germline lookup yields CDR1 SGHRS and CDR2 YFSETQ. Between the trimmed V and J ends, which lost 1 base and 2 bases, there was a span of 10 bases. CDR3 nucleotide sequence: TGCGCCAGCAGCTTGTCGACAGGACCCTACGAGCAGTACTTC. Translated: CASSLSTGPYEQYF.

This clonotype was observed a handful of times. The chain uses TRBV6-5 and TRBJ1-5, with a possible D match to TRBD1 (5 bases). The germline gives CDR1 MNHEY, CDR2 SVGAGI. V lost 5 bases and J 0 bases, leaving 8 bases between the germline ends. The CDR3 spans 14 residues. The CDR3, as DNA: TGTGCCAGCAGTGGGGACCCTAGCAATCAGCCCCAGCATTTT. This sequence encodes CASSGDPSNQPQHF.